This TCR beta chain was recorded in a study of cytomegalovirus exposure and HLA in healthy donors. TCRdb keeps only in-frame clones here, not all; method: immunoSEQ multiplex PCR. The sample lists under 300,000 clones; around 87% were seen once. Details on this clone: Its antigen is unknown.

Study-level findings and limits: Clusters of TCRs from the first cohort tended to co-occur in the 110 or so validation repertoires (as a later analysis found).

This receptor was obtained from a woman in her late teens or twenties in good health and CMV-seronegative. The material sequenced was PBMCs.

As DNA, the CDR3 is TGCGCCAGCAGCTTGGCCTCGACAGGTAGTTACAATGAGCAGTTCTTC. Protein product: CASSLASTGSYNEQFF. The chain links TRBV5-1 to TRBJ2-1; possible D gene TRBD1, 6 bases. In germline, CDR1 is SGHRS, CDR2 YFSETQ. V lost 0 bases and J lost 4, with 14 bases in between. The length of the CDR3 is 16 residues.